The 26 T cell receptor beta chains listed next were all sequenced from one sample in a study of beta chain features in type 1 diabetes. TCRB transcripts that were expressed got sequenced, as all of the isolated RNA had been reverse transcribed. This table comes from immunoSEQ multiplex PCR, and its TCRdb copy is limited to in-frame clones, with some not included. In the table there are around 200,000 clones, about 13% of which are singletons. The specimen was central memory CD4+ T cells from blood. These receptors originate from a woman aged 18-35 years in good health.

The V and J genes are TRBV11-1 and TRBJ2-5, with TRBD1 identical over 9 bases. J gave up 7 bases and V 5 bases, and 11 bases lay outside the gene matches. The CDR3 runs 15 residues. Per germline, CDR1 SGHAT and CDR2 FQDESV (reference sequence). The DNA of the CDR3 is TGTGCCAGCAGCGTCAGGACAGGGGTTATGGTGACCCAGTACTTC. Protein product: CASSVRTGVMVTQYF.

The rearrangement joins TRBV18 to TRBJ1-5; D possibly corresponds to TRBD1 (5 bases). The CDR3 runs to 14 residues. Germline values: CDR1 KGHSH, CDR2 LQKENI. The ends were cut back, 3 bases at V and 7 bases at J, with 13 bases in the middle. CDR3 coding DNA: TGTGCCAGCTCACCGGGGCAGGGTAGGCAGCCCCAGCATTTT. Amino acids: CASSPGQGRQPQHF.

The V call is TRBV29-1, the J call TRBJ1-2; 8 nucleotides line up with TRBD1. J was trimmed by 0 bases and V by 6 bases; bases with no gene match: 9. CDR3 size: 15 residues. Germline CDR1 and CDR2: SQVTM and ANQGSEA. Here the CDR3 DNA reads TGCAGCGTCGGGACAGGCCAGCTTTCTAACTATGGCTACACCTTC. Protein: CSVGTGQLSNYGYTF.

Only one count was recorded for this clone. J is TRBJ1-4 and V is TRBV28; D possibly corresponds to TRBD1 (5 bases). Germline V gene sequence: CDR1 MDHEN, CDR2 SYDVKM. This CDR3 has 15 amino acids. Trimming took 6 bases from V and 5 from J, leaving 16 bases between them. Here the CDR3 reads CASRGGVRSNEKLFF. The CDR3 DNA is TGTGCCAGCAGGGGGGGGGTCAGGTCAAATGAAAAACTGTTTTTT. Full variable domain (outside the CDR3, taken from reference TRBV28 and TRBJ1-4): DVKVTQSSRYLVKRTGEKVFLECVQDMDHENMFWYRQDPGLGLRLIYFSYDVKMKEKGDIPEGYSVSREKKERFSLILESASTNQTSMYLCASRGGVRSNEKLFFGSGTQLSVL.

This clone has more than one count but fewer than ten. The V gene is TRBV7-9, the J gene TRBJ2-6; 13 bases line up with TRBD2. The germline V gene encodes CDR1 SEHNR and CDR2 FQNEAQ (reference sequence). The CDR3 is made up of 15 amino acids. The V and J ends lost 10 bases and 2 bases, in that order; junction bases with no gene match: 2. DNA for the CDR3: TGTGCCACAGGGACTAGCGGGACTGGGGCCAACGTCCTGACTTTC. Protein product: CATGTSGTGANVLTF.

The gene calls are TRBV29-1 and TRBJ2-5, with 8 bases fitting TRBD1. J lost 2 bases, V lost 8 bases, and 4 bases had no gene match. The CDR3 extends over 12 amino acids. Per germline, CDR1 SQVTM and CDR2 ANQGSEA. The CDR3 bases are TGCAGCTCTGGACAGGGTCAAGAGACCCAGTACTTC. It codes for CSSGQGQETQYF.

The chain combines TRBV5-1 with TRBJ2-1, with 8 nucleotides matching TRBD1. V shed 0 bases, J shed 7 bases, and the junction held 6 bases outside the gene matches. CDR1 and CDR2 from the germline V gene are SGHRS and YFSETQ. The CDR3 is 15 residues long. The CDR3 DNA follows: TGCGCCAGCAGCTTGGTGGACAGGGAATTTAATGAGCAGTTCTTC. This translates into CASSLVDREFNEQFF. The full variable domain, its missing parts supplied by reference TRBV5-1 and TRBJ2-1, is KAGVTQTPRYLIKTRGQQVTLSCSPISGHRSVSWYQQTPGQGLQFLFEYFSETQRNKGNFPGRFSGRQFSNSRSEMNVSTLELGDSALYLCASSLVDREFNEQFFGPGTRLTVL.

The V call is TRBV29-1, the J call TRBJ2-6; tentative D call: TRBD2 (5 bases). The CDR3 sequence is 15 residues long. V was clipped by 7 bases and J by 0 bases, with 13 bases between them. Germline lookup yields CDR1 SQVTM and CDR2 ANQGSEA. The chain's CDR3 is CSALASPSGANVLTF. The CDR3 DNA reads TGCAGCGCATTAGCGTCACCCTCTGGGGCCAACGTCCTGACTTTC.

The rearrangement uses TRBV9 and TRBJ1-5; no firm D call. The CDR3 extends over 14 amino acids. Germline CDR1 is SGDLS and CDR2 is YYNGEE. V was trimmed by 0 bases and J by 2 bases, leaving 6 bases between them. The CDR3: CASSVGQGNQPQHF. CDR3 coding DNA: TGTGCCAGCAGCGTAGGGCAGGGCAATCAGCCCCAGCATTTT.

V gene TRBV2 combines with J gene TRBJ2-3, with TRBD1 matching 9 bases. The ends lost 8 bases at V and 3 bases at J; junction bases unmatched: 3. Germline V gives CDR1 SNHLY, CDR2 FYNNEI. The CDR3 spans 13 residues. CDR3 sequence: CASGTGRTDTQYF. The CDR3 region has the DNA TGTGCCAGCGGGACAGGGAGGACAGATACGCAGTATTTT.

This clone was observed a few times. The J gene is TRBJ2-7, the V gene TRBV5-1; 7 bases are shared with TRBD1. The CDR3 runs to 13 residues. V was pared by 4 bases and J by 5 bases, with 6 bases of the junction left unmatched. CDR1 is SGHRS and CDR2 is YFSETQ in the germline V gene. The CDR3 coding sequence is TGCGCCAGCAGCATGAGAGGGACAGACGAGCAGTACTTC. The encoded protein is CASSMRGTDEQYF.

This clone turned up a few times. This chain uses TRBV7-2 with TRBJ1-2; D possibly corresponds to TRBD1 (6 bases). V was cut by 2 bases and J by 7 bases, with 11 bases left in between. The CDR3 loop spans 13 amino acids. CDR1 is SGHTA and CDR2 is FQGNSA in the germline V gene. Written as DNA, the CDR3 is TGTGCCAGCAGCTTAAGGACAGAGGGTGGCTACACCTTC. Encoded protein: CASSLRTEGGYTF.

The V gene is TRBV6-5, the J gene TRBJ2-7; 8 bases match TRBD1. Germline loops: CDR1 MNHEY, CDR2 SVGAGI. The CDR3 spans 14 residues. Trimming cost V 4 bases and J 6 bases; bases outside gene matches: 8. As DNA, the CDR3 is TGTGCCAGCAGTTCTATTCGACAGGGGAGCGAGCAGTACTTC. It encodes CASSSIRQGSEQYF.

The chain is built from TRBV7-2 and TRBJ2-7; 7 bases line up with TRBD2. The CDR3 contains 15 residues. V gave up 3 bases and J gave up 1 base; unmatched junction bases: 6. Germline V CDR1 and CDR2: SGHTA, FQGNSA. CDR3 nucleotide sequence: TGTGCCAGCAGCTTTAATAGCGGGCCTTCCTACGAGCAGTACTTC. The encoded protein is CASSFNSGPSYEQYF.

This clone occurred a few times. The gene calls are TRBV4-2 and TRBJ2-2; possible D gene TRBD2, 5 bases. The V and J ends lost 1 base and 2 bases respectively, with 11 bases between them. CDR1 LGHNA and CDR2 YNFKEQ come from the germline V gene. CDR3 length: 16 amino acids. This CDR3 reads CASSQAGYSNTGELFF. DNA of the CDR3: TGTGCCAGCAGCCAAGCGGGGTACTCAAACACCGGGGAGCTGTTTTTT.

This chain joins TRBV5-6 and TRBJ2-3, with 8 positions matching TRBD1. The CDR3 totals 14 residues. Germline V gene data show CDR1 as SGHDT and CDR2 as YYEEEE. V trimming: 4 bases; J trimming: 1 base; junction bases outside the gene matches: 2. The chain's CDR3 is CASSPTGGTDTQYF. CDR3 sequence (DNA): TGTGCCAGCAGCCCGACAGGGGGCACAGATACGCAGTATTTT.

This clone was observed a single time. The gene calls are TRBV5-4 and TRBJ2-3; a weak D match, TRBD2 (5 bases). Germline V gives CDR1 SGHNT, CDR2 YYREEE (reference sequence). The length of the CDR3 is 13 residues. The V end lost 6 bases, the J end lost 1 base, and 9 bases lay between the germline ends. The DNA of the CDR3 is TGTGCCAGCACCTACGGGGGCACAGATACGCAGTATTTT. Translated, it gives CASTYGGTDTQYF.

This clone was found a few times. The chain employs TRBV11-3 and TRBJ2-3, with TRBD2 as a possible D gene (6 bases). The CDR3 covers 16 residues. The V end lost 2 bases, the J end lost 3 bases, and 15 bases lay between the germline ends. Germline V gene sequence: CDR1 SGHNT, CDR2 YENEEA. The CDR3 sequence is CASSLFSGVGTDTQYF. The DNA for the CDR3 is TGTGCCAGCAGCTTATTTTCGGGAGTTGGGACAGATACGCAGTATTTT.

This clone was seen a handful of times. V usage is TRBV30 and J usage is TRBJ1-2; the match to TRBD1 covers 8 bases. This CDR3 has 12 residues. Germline CDR1 is GTSNPN and CDR2 is SVGIG (reference sequence). The junction had 6 bases not matched to a gene; V was cut back by 5 bases and J by 7 bases. In DNA, the CDR3 is TGTGCCTGGGCCTCAGGGGGCCCTGGCTACACCTTC. It is translated as CAWASGGPGYTF. Using reference TRBV30 and TRBJ1-2 for the parts outside the CDR3, the full variable domain is SQTIHQWPATLVQPVGSPLSLECTVEGTSNPNLYWYRQAAGRGLQLLFYSVGIGQISSEVPQNLSASRPQDRQFILSSKKLLLSDSGFYLCAWASGGPGYTFGSGTRLTVV.

This clone came up a few times. Here the CDR3 reads CSAKNPLAGHSYEQYF. CDR3 DNA: TGCAGCGCCAAGAACCCACTAGCGGGACACTCCTACGAGCAGTACTTC. The chain uses TRBV29-1 and TRBJ2-7; 10 nucleotides align to TRBD2. Germline CDR1 is SQVTM and CDR2 is ANQGSEA. J gave up 0 bases and V 7 bases, and 12 bases lay outside the gene matches. This CDR3 comprises 16 residues.

This clone appeared a few times. This chain joins TRBV27 and TRBJ1-5, with D possibly TRBD1 on 6 matching bases. The V end lost 6 bases, the J end lost 5 bases, and 11 bases lay between the germline ends. CDR3 length: 13 amino acids. CDR1 is MNHEY, CDR2 SMNVEV, per germline (reference sequence). The chain's CDR3 is CASRPRGYQPQHF. In nucleotides, the CDR3 is TGTGCCAGCAGGCCCAGGGGATATCAGCCCCAGCATTTT.

The rearrangement uses TRBV15 and TRBJ2-7; TRBD2 matches at 11 bases. The CDR3 has 14 amino acids. After removal of 2 bases from V and 3 bases from J, the junction contained 0 bases not matched to a gene. Germline CDR1 LNHNV, CDR2 YYDKDF (reference sequence). The CDR3 protein is CATSRTSGSYEQYF. Here the CDR3 DNA reads TGTGCCACCAGCAGAACTAGCGGGAGCTACGAGCAGTACTTC.

In this sample, this clone turned up many times. The V and J genes are TRBV30 and TRBJ1-2, with TRBD1 matching over 7 bases. J was trimmed by 7 bases and V by 0 bases; bases with no gene match: 5. Germline lookup yields CDR1 GTSNPN and CDR2 SVGIG (reference sequence). The CDR3 is 13 residues long. CDR3 sequence (DNA): TGTGCCTGGAGTGTACGGGGGACAGTTGGCTACACCTTC. Residues: CAWSVRGTVGYTF.

This clone was counted only a few times. The chain uses TRBV4-2 and TRBJ2-3, with D unresolved. There are 15 residues in the CDR3. Germline V gives CDR1 LGHNA, CDR2 YNFKEQ. Trimming shortened V by 5 bases and J by 1 base, and 13 bases separated the two germline ends. The CDR3, as DNA: TGTGCCAGCAGCTTGGCTGGTCTTGGCACAGATACGCAGTATTTT. Translated, it gives CASSLAGLGTDTQYF.

The genes are TRBV6-5 and TRBJ1-1; perhaps TRBD1 as D (5 bases). This CDR3 contains 13 residues. Germline loops: CDR1 MNHEY, CDR2 SVGAGI. V was pared by 5 bases and J by 1 base, with 8 bases between. The CDR3 spells CASSRQGNTEAFF. CDR3 nucleotide sequence: TGTGCCAGCAGTCGTCAGGGGAACACTGAAGCTTTCTTT.

This sequence joins TRBV27 and TRBJ1-1; tentative D call: TRBD1 (5 bases). The CDR3 is made up of 12 amino acids. Germline CDR1 is MNHEY and CDR2 is SMNVEV (reference sequence). V was shortened by 4 bases and J by 4 bases, with 7 bases between the two germline ends. The CDR3 reads CASSWGGTEAFF. The CDR3 DNA reads as TGTGCCAGCAGTTGGGGGGGCACTGAAGCTTTCTTT.